The 18 T cell receptor beta chains reported below all come from one sample, sequenced in a study of cytomegalovirus exposure and HLA in healthy donors. Assay: immunoSEQ multiplex PCR; the TCRdb copy retains only in-frame clones and omits some. The table shows around 69,000 clones, with roughly 95% occurring only once. Sequenced material: PBMCs. The receptors were sampled from a woman younger than 30 in good health and CMV-seropositive.

The rearrangement links TRBV6-1 to TRBJ2-2, with D possibly matching TRBD2 (6 bases). V dropped 6 bases and J dropped 4 bases, with 12 bases sitting between them. Germline-derived CDR1 and CDR2 are MNHNS and SASEGT. CDR3 length equals 14 residues. The CDR3 protein is CASRGEGGTGELFF. CDR3 bases: TGTGCCAGCAGGGGAGAGGGAGGCACCGGGGAGCTGTTTTTT.

This clone appeared a few times. The V and J genes are TRBV5-1 and TRBJ2-7; weak D call: TRBD1 (6 bases). Germline CDR1 SGHRS, CDR2 YFSETQ. The CDR3 totals 15 residues. Deletions cut 4 bases from V and 0 bases from J, with 14 bases between. The DNA of the CDR3 is TGCGCCAGCAGCCCGAGGCGGACAGACTCCTACGAGCAGTACTTC. Translated: CASSPRRTDSYEQYF.

CDR3 loop: CASSLREINEQFF. The DNA for the CDR3 is TGTGCCAGCAGCCTGCGGGAGATCAATGAGCAGTTCTTC. The V gene is TRBV13, the J gene TRBJ2-1; 7 bases align to TRBD2. Trimming at V came to 5 bases and at J to 6 bases, leaving 4 bases not matched to a gene. Germline CDR1 and CDR2: PRHDT and FYEKMQ (reference sequence). The CDR3 is 13 amino acids. The full variable domain, its missing parts supplied by reference TRBV13 and TRBJ2-1, is AAGVIQSPRHLIKEKRETATLKCYPIPRHDTVYWYQQGPGQDPQFLISFYEKMQSDKGSIPDRFSAQQFSDYHSELNMSSLELGDSALYFCASSLREINEQFFGPGTRLTVL.

This clone was detected only once. This chain uses TRBV11-2 with TRBJ1-5, with D uncertain. The CDR3 length is 13 residues. CDR1 is SGHAT, CDR2 FQNNGV, per germline. The germline V and J ends were trimmed by 0 bases and 6 bases, with 6 bases remaining between them. The DNA of the CDR3 is TGTGCCAGCAGCTTAGATATTATTCAGCCCCAGCATTTT. Its protein is CASSLDIIQPQHF.

A single count supports this clone. V gene TRBV23-1 combines with J gene TRBJ2-7, with TRBD2 matching 10 bases. TRBV23-1 is identified as an open reading frame with a role that is uncertain. CDR3 length equals 16 residues. The J segment lost 4 bases and the V segment lost 0 bases, leaving 6 bases of the junction unmatched. In DNA, the CDR3 is TGCGCCAGCAGTCAATCGCTAGCGGGAGAAATTTACGAGCAGTACTTC. This sequence encodes CASSQSLAGEIYEQYF.

The chain links TRBV30 to TRBJ2-1; TRBD2 aligns across 7 bases. The CDR3 spans 15 residues. Germline assignment: CDR1 GTSNPN and CDR2 SVGIG (reference sequence). With V trimmed by 0 bases and J by 6 bases, 8 bases remained unmatched. The CDR3 spells CAWSVSAGVVNEQFF. CDR3 nucleotide sequence: TGTGCCTGGAGTGTTTCTGCGGGAGTAGTCAATGAGCAGTTCTTC.

The chain employs TRBV5-4 and TRBJ1-4, with a tentative D call TRBD1 (6 bases). The CDR3 spans 17 residues. Trimming shortened V by 0 bases and J by 2 bases, and 14 bases separated the two germline ends. CDR1 is SGHNT, CDR2 YYREEE, per germline (reference sequence). In DNA, the CDR3 is TGTGCCAGCAGCTTGGCCGCGGGGGCGCAGACTAATGAAAAACTGTTTTTT. Translated: CASSLAAGAQTNEKLFF.

The gene calls are TRBV9 and TRBJ2-2; D unresolved. CDR3 size: 14 residues. CDR1 is SGDLS, CDR2 YYNGEE, per germline. The ends were cut back, 0 bases at V and 5 bases at J, with 8 bases in the middle. The DNA for the CDR3 is TGTGCCAGCAGCGTAGGGCTAGGAACCGGGGAGCTGTTTTTT. Its protein is CASSVGLGTGELFF.

This rearrangement joins TRBV7-9 to TRBJ2-7, with 8 bases identical to TRBD1. J was trimmed by 3 bases and V by 3 bases; bases with no gene match: 7. Germline V CDR1 and CDR2: SEHNR, FQNEAQ (reference sequence). This CDR3 is built from 15 residues. CDR3 amino acids: CASSFGQGAVYEQYF. The CDR3 DNA is TGTGCCAGCAGCTTTGGACAGGGCGCCGTCTACGAGCAGTACTTC.

The V call is TRBV19, the J call TRBJ1-1, with 10 bases aligning to TRBD1. The CDR3 loop spans 17 amino acids. The V segment lost 6 bases and the J segment 7 bases; nucleotides outside the gene matches: 17. Germline CDR1 and CDR2: LNHDA and SQIVND (reference sequence). The CDR3 sequence is CASRTRRTGGKDVEAFF. For the CDR3, the DNA is TGTGCCAGTAGAACAAGAAGGACAGGGGGAAAGGATGTTGAAGCTTTCTTT.

The chain recombines TRBV7-8 with TRBJ1-1; D ambiguous. Trimming pared 2 bases from V and 1 base from J, leaving 8 bases between. Germline assignment: CDR1 SGHVS and CDR2 FQNEAQ. The CDR3 consists of 14 residues. CDR3 sequence (DNA): TGTGCCAGCAGCTTATCCCGGGGGAACACTGAAGCTTTCTTT. Translating gives CASSLSRGNTEAFF.

The CDR3 bases are TGTGCCAGCAGTTTGTCTAGCGGGATTTATTTT. Its translation is CASSLSSGIYF. V gene TRBV28 combines with J gene TRBJ2-3; 9 nucleotides line up with TRBD2. V trimming: 3 bases; J trimming: 15 bases; junction bases outside the gene matches: 4. Per the germline V gene, CDR1 is MDHEN and CDR2 is SYDVKM. This CDR3 has 11 amino acids.

The chain employs TRBV7-6 and TRBJ2-7; 9 bases fit TRBD2. J lost 2 bases, V lost 1 base, and 6 bases had no gene match. Germline loops: CDR1 SGHVS, CDR2 FNYEAQ. This CDR3 is built from 16 residues. This CDR3 is CASSLGGLAGTYEQYF. The CDR3 DNA reads TGTGCCAGCAGCTTAGGCGGGCTAGCGGGGACCTACGAGCAGTACTTC. The full variable domain, rest sourced from reference TRBV7-6 and TRBJ2-7, is GAGVSQSPRYKVTKRGQDVALRCDPISGHVSLYWYRQALGQGPEFLTYFNYEAQQDKSGLPNDRFSAERPEGSISTLTIQRTEQRDSAMYRCASSLGGLAGTYEQYFGPGTRLTVT.

The chain uses TRBV7-2 and TRBJ2-1, with 7 bases lining up with TRBD2. Germline assignment: CDR1 SGHTA and CDR2 FQGNSA. J was trimmed by 5 bases and V by 5 bases; bases with no gene match: 9. This CDR3 comprises 15 residues. The DNA of the CDR3 is TGTGCCAGCAGCCGACACGTAGGGAGGGACAATGAGCAGTTCTTC. Translating gives CASSRHVGRDNEQFF.

This chain links TRBV28 with TRBJ2-1; a weak D match, TRBD1 (6 bases). Trimming took off 5 bases at V and 3 bases at J, with 17 bases between the two ends. CDR3 length: 16 amino acids. CDR1 MDHEN and CDR2 SYDVKM come from the germline V gene. CDR3 amino acids: CASSKLGTRHYNEQFF. The CDR3 nucleotides are TGTGCCAGCAGTAAACTTGGGACACGACACTACAATGAGCAGTTCTTC.

The J gene is TRBJ2-7, the V gene TRBV7-9; no clear D. CDR1 and CDR2 (germline): SEHNR, FQNEAQ (reference sequence). The CDR3 extends over 11 amino acids. Trimming removed 2 bases from V and 7 bases from J, with 6 bases in between. In DNA, the CDR3 is TGTGCCAGCAGCTTATCCGGGGAGCAGTACTTC. It specifies CASSLSGEQYF. Supplemented by reference TRBV7-9 and TRBJ2-7, the full variable domain reads DTGVSQNPRHKITKRGQNVTFRCDPISEHNRLYWYRQTLGQGPEFLTYFQNEAQLEKSRLLSDRFSAERPKGSFSTLEIQRTEQGDSAMYLCASSLSGEQYFGPGTRLTVT.

The chain combines TRBV29-1 with TRBJ1-5; 7 bases fit TRBD1. CDR3 size: 13 residues. V lost 4 bases to trimming and J lost 2 bases; unmatched junction nucleotides: 2. The germline V gene has CDR1 SQVTM and CDR2 ANQGSEA. The DNA for the CDR3 is TGCAGCGTTGCCACAGGGGGCAATCAGCCCCAGCATTTT. This codes for CSVATGGNQPQHF.

The chain combines TRBV28 with TRBJ2-7; D is possibly TRBD2 (5 bases). This CDR3 spans 12 amino acids. CDR1 is MDHEN and CDR2 is SYDVKM in the germline V gene. With 8 bases removed from V and 1 base from J, the gap between germline ends came to 9 bases. The CDR3 sequence is CASGRPSYEQYF. Here the CDR3 DNA reads TGTGCCAGCGGGAGACCTTCCTACGAGCAGTACTTC.